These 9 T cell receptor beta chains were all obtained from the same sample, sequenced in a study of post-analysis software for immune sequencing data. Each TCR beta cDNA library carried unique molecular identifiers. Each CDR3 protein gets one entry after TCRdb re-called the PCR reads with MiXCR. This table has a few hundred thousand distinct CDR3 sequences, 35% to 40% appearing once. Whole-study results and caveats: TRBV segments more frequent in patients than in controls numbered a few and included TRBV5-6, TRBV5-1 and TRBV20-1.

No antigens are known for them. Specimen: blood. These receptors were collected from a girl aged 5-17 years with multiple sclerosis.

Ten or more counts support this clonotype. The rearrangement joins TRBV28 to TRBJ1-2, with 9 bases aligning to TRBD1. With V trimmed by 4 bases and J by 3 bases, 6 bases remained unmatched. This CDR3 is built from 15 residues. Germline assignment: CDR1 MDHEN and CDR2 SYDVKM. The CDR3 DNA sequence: TGTGCCAGCAGTTCCGGGGACAGGGTACACTATGGCTACACCTTC. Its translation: CASSSGDRVHYGYTF.

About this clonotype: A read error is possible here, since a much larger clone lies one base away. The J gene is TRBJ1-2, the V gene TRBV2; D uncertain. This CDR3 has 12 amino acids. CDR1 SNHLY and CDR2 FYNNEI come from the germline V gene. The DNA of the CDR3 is TGTGCCAGCGGGCTCCACGGGGATGGCCACACCTTC. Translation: CASGLHGDGHTF.

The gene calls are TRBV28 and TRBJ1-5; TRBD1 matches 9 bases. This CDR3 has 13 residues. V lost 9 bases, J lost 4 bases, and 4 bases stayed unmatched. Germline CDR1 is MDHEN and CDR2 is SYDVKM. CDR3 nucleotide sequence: TGTGCCAGTACAGGGGGCCTAAATCAGCCCCAGCATTTT. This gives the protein CASTGGLNQPQHF.

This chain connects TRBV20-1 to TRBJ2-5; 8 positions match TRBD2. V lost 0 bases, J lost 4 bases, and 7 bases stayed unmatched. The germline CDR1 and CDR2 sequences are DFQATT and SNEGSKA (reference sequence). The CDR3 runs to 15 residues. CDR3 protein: CSARDGLAMSETQYF. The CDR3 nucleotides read TGCAGTGCTAGAGATGGACTAGCAATGTCAGAGACCCAGTACTTC.

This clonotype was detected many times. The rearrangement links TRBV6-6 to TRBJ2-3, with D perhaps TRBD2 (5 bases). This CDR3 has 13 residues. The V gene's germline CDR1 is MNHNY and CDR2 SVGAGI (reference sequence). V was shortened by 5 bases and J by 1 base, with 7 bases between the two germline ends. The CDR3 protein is CASSDGGTDTQYF. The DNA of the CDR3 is TGTGCCAGCAGTGACGGGGGCACAGATACGCAGTATTTT.

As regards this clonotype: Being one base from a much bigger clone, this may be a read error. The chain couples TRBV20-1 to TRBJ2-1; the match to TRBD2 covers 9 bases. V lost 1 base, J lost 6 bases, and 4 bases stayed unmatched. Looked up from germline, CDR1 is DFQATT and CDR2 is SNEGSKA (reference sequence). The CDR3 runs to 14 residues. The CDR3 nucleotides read TGCAGTGCTAGAGGCGCTAGCGGGGTCAATGAGCAGTTCTTC. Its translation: CSARGASGVNEQFF.

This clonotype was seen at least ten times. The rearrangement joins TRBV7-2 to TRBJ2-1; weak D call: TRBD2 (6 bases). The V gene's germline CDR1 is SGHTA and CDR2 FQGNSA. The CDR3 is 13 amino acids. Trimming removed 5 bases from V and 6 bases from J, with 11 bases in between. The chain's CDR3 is CASSPGGINEQFF. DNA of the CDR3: TGTGCCAGCAGCCCCGGGGGAATCAATGAGCAGTTCTTC.

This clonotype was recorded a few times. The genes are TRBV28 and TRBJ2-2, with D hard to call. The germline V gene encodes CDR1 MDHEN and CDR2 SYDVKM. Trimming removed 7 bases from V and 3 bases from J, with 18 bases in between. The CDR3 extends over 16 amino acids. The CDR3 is CASITADGRYTGELFF. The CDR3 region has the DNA TGTGCCAGCATAACGGCCGACGGGCGATACACCGGGGAGCTGTTTTTT.

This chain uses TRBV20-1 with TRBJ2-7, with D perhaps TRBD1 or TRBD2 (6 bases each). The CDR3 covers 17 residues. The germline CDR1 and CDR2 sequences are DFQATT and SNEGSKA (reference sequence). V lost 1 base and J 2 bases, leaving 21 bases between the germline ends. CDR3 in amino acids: CSARALGGGGHPYEQYF. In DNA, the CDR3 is TGCAGTGCTAGAGCCCTCGGAGGGGGAGGTCACCCCTACGAGCAGTACTTC.